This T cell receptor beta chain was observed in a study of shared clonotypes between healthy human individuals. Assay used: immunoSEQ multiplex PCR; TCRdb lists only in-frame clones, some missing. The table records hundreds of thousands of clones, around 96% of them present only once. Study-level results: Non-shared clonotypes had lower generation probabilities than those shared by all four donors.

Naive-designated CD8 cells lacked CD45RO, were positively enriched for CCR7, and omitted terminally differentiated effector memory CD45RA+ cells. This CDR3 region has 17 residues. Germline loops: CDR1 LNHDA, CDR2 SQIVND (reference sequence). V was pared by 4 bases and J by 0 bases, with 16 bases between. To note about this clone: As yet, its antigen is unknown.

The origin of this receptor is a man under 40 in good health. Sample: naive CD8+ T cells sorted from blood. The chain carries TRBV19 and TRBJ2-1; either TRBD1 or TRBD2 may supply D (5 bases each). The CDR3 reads CASSTSRGGSSYNEQFF. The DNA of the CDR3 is TGTGCCAGTAGTACGTCGAGGGGTGGAAGCTCCTACAATGAGCAGTTCTTC.